A single sample gave rise to the 11 T cell receptor beta chains below, sequenced in a study of CD8+ T cells in alopecia areata. Following RNA extraction, reverse transcription yielded cDNA that acted as the sequencing template. The method was immunoSEQ multiplex PCR; TCRdb's version includes in-frame clones alone and lacks a portion of them. The table has 100,000 to 150,000 clones, around 49% seen once. Source: CD8+ T cells sorted from blood, taken at week 0. All receptors come from a human donor with alopecia areata.

This clone turned up a few times. The chain carries TRBV11-2 and TRBJ2-7; the D gene is possibly TRBD1 (6 bases). The germline V gene has CDR1 SGHAT and CDR2 FQNNGV. The CDR3 length is 12 residues. The V gene lost 6 bases and the J gene lost 10 bases, with 16 bases spanning the gap. The CDR3 sequence: CASRARRDIQYF. The CDR3 DNA sequence: TGTGCCAGCAGGGCCCGTAGGGACATACAGTACTTC.

The V gene is TRBV30, the J gene TRBJ1-4; D uncertain. The V and J ends lost 0 bases and 6 bases respectively, with 14 bases between them. The germline V gene encodes CDR1 GTSNPN and CDR2 SVGIG (reference sequence). The CDR3 is 15 amino acids. The CDR3 DNA is TGTGCCTGGAGTGTAATGGGGTTTGGGGATGAAAAACTGTTTTTT. As protein: CAWSVMGFGDEKLFF.

A few counts support this clone. This chain uses TRBV10-3 with TRBJ2-7; D call uncertain. The CDR3 is 11 amino acids. Trimming removed 8 bases from V and 3 bases from J, with 8 bases in between. CDR1 and CDR2 (germline): ENHRY, SYGVKD. The CDR3 here is CAIDGGYEQYF. CDR3 nucleotides: TGTGCCATCGACGGCGGCTACGAGCAGTACTTC.

The chain links TRBV21-1 to TRBJ1-4; the table assigns TRBD1, which was not confirmed against the DNA. TRBV21-1 is a recognized pseudogene. There are 14 residues in the CDR3. Here the CDR3 reads CASSKDSPNEKLFF. In nucleotides, the CDR3 is TGTGCCAGCAGCAAGGACAGTCCTAATGAAAAACTGTTTTTT.

The chain recombines TRBV10-3 with TRBJ1-5; weak D call: TRBD1 (6 bases). The CDR3 spans 15 residues. V gave up 0 bases and J gave up 7 bases, with 13 bases separating them. The germline gives CDR1 ENHRY, CDR2 SYGVKD. CDR3 bases: TGTGCCATCAGTGAGTCCGTAGGGGGAGGACAGCCCCAGCATTTT. This encodes CAISESVGGGQPQHF.

V usage is TRBV11-2 and J usage is TRBJ1-1; D is uncertain. The germline V gene encodes CDR1 SGHAT and CDR2 FQNNGV. Trimming stripped 3 bases from V and 6 bases from J, with 5 bases between. CDR3 length: 11 residues. As DNA, the CDR3 is TGTGCCAGCAGCTTCGGAGCTGAAGCTTTCTTT. Protein product: CASSFGAEAFF.

This clone has just a few counts. This chain connects TRBV5-6 to TRBJ2-4; D is possibly TRBD1 (5 bases). From germline, CDR1 is SGHDT and CDR2 YYEEEE. Trimming removed 3 bases from V and 5 bases from J, with 9 bases in between. The CDR3 runs to 13 residues. CDR3 amino acids: CASSSGPENIQYF. Written as DNA, the CDR3 is TGTGCCAGCAGCTCAGGGCCTGAAAACATTCAGTACTTC.

This chain connects TRBV27 to TRBJ1-5, with D perhaps matching TRBD1 (5 bases). Per the germline V gene, CDR1 is MNHEY and CDR2 is SMNVEV (reference sequence). The V end lost 0 bases, the J end lost 5 bases, and 11 bases lay between the germline ends. This CDR3 region has 15 residues. The CDR3 is CASSLSGEGHQPQHF. The CDR3 DNA reads as TGTGCCAGCAGTTTATCGGGGGAGGGACATCAGCCCCAGCATTTT.

V gene TRBV2 combines with J gene TRBJ2-7, with 10 bases fitting TRBD2. V gave up 6 bases and J gave up 1 base; unmatched junction bases: 9. CDR3 size: 16 residues. CDR1 and CDR2 (germline): SNHLY, FYNNEI. CDR3 nucleotide sequence: TGTGCCAGCAGCTCCTCGACTAGCGGGCCTTCCTACGAGCAGTACTTC. The encoded protein is CASSSSTSGPSYEQYF.

In this sample, this clone turned up a few times. The chain employs TRBV29-1 and TRBJ2-3, with TRBD2 identical over 16 bases. Trimming removed 4 bases from V and 0 bases from J; junction bases left unmatched: 4. The germline CDR1 and CDR2 sequences are SQVTM and ANQGSEA. CDR3 length: 17 residues. The CDR3 protein is CSVAGLAGGQSTDTQYF. The CDR3 DNA is TGCAGCGTTGCGGGACTAGCGGGGGGGCAAAGCACAGATACGCAGTATTTT.

The table lists this clone with a few counts. The CDR3 is CATRPGLNTEAFF. The CDR3 coding sequence is TGTGCCACCAGGCCGGGCCTAAACACTGAAGCTTTCTTT. The J gene is TRBJ1-1, the V gene TRBV27; D not certain. Germline CDR1 and CDR2: MNHEY and SMNVEV (reference sequence). With 10 bases removed from V and 2 bases from J, the gap between germline ends came to 14 bases. This CDR3 is 13 amino acids long.